This T cell receptor (beta chain) was sequenced in a study of cytotoxic CD8 clonotypes in ibrutinib-treated CLL. Study-level background: Mean per-sample yields comprised just over 250,000 productive templates and around 92,000 productive rearrangements. Whole-study results and caveats: Whereas clonality rose at ibrutinib response, it declined toward baseline at progression. Patients showed higher baseline clonality than age-matched healthy donors, and it tracked circulating CD8+ T-cell counts.

Germline-derived CDR1 and CDR2 are SGHRS and YFSETQ. The V and J ends lost 5 bases and 1 base respectively, with 12 bases between them. This CDR3 has 14 residues. The data were produced by immunoSEQ multiplex PCR, yet TCRdb's version contains in-frame clones alone and is incomplete. The sample carries 52,000 or so clones, approximately 87% recorded once. A note on this clone: Its matching antigen is unknown.

The TCR comes from a human donor with chronic lymphocytic leukemia. Sequenced here: PBMCs, sampled after 24 months of ibrutinib treatment. This sequence joins TRBV5-1 and TRBJ1-1; tentatively, D is TRBD1 (5 bases). The CDR3 sequence: CASRAGLSNTEAFF. The CDR3 coding sequence is TGCGCCAGCAGGGCGGGACTTTCGAACACTGAAGCTTTCTTT.